One and the same sample provided the 4 T cell receptor beta chains below, sequenced in a study of cytomegalovirus exposure and HLA in healthy donors. A multiplex PCR was run with 60 Vbeta primers and 13 Jbeta primers. The assay was immunoSEQ multiplex PCR, and TCRdb's table has in-frame clones only and misses some. This table has approximately 160,000 clones, under 70% appearing once. Material for sequencing was PBMCs. The receptors were sampled from a woman aged 25 to 39 in good health and CMV-seropositive.

The rearrangement joins TRBV4-2 to TRBJ2-2, with D perhaps matching TRBD2 (5 bases). Germline CDR1 and CDR2: LGHNA and YNFKEQ. CDR3 length equals 15 residues. The V end was cut by 8 bases, the J end by 5 bases, with 18 bases between. The CDR3 DNA follows: TGTGCCAGCGGGGTCTTTAGCGCACTTACCGGGGAGCTGTTTTTT. This gives the protein CASGVFSALTGELFF.

The sample holds a few counts of this clone. The chain links TRBV11-2 to TRBJ2-5; D is unresolved. Looked up from germline, CDR1 is SGHAT and CDR2 is FQNNGV. The CDR3 is 13 amino acids. Trimming cost V 4 bases and J 5 bases, with 11 bases left between them. In DNA, the CDR3 is TGTGCCAGCAGCTCCACCCTCCGGGAGACCCAGTACTTC. Translating gives CASSSTLRETQYF.

This sequence joins TRBV5-1 and TRBJ2-3; 10 bases map to TRBD2. The CDR3 has 14 amino acids. CDR1 is SGHRS and CDR2 is YFSETQ in the germline V gene. J was trimmed by 11 bases and V by 4 bases; bases with no gene match: 10. This CDR3 reads CASSTEWTSGVQYF. CDR3 nucleotide sequence: TGCGCCAGCAGCACTGAATGGACTAGCGGAGTGCAGTATTTT.

This sequence joins TRBV2 and TRBJ2-5, with D hard to call. CDR1 and CDR2 from the germline V gene are SNHLY and FYNNEI. V was trimmed by 4 bases and J by 5 bases, leaving 11 bases between them. This CDR3 has 13 residues. The CDR3, as DNA: TGTGCCAGCAGTGTGGGCCGCGATGAGACCCAGTACTTC. Amino acid sequence: CASSVGRDETQYF. The whole variable domain, remainder taken from reference TRBV2 and TRBJ2-5, is EPEVTQTPSHQVTQMGQEVILRCVPISNHLYFYWYRQILGQKVEFLVSFYNNEISEKSEIFDDQFSVERPDGSNFTLKIRSTKLEDSAMYFCASSVGRDETQYFGPGTRLLVL.